Below are 25 T cell receptor beta chains sequenced from a single sample in a study of identical twins. In TCRdb, the 5' RACE reads were re-called with MiXCR into one record per CDR3 protein. Among about 470,000 distinct CDR3 sequences listed, approximately 25% were seen once. The same specimen was also included in a second study, on T cells expressing NK-cell markers.

The sample comprised CD4+ T cells sorted from blood. These receptors were taken from a young woman in good health.

This clonotype was counted only a few times. The chain couples TRBV27 to TRBJ1-4, with D uncertain. Trimming pared 4 bases from V and 4 bases from J, leaving 10 bases between. The CDR3 runs 14 residues. Germline CDR1 and CDR2: MNHEY and SMNVEV (reference sequence). CDR3: CASSYSLFNEKLFF. DNA of the CDR3: TGTGCCAGCAGTTACTCCCTCTTTAATGAAAAACTGTTTTTT. Looking up the rest from reference TRBV27 and TRBJ1-4 gives the full variable domain: EAQVTQNPRYLITVTGKKLTVTCSQNMNHEYMSWYRQDPGLGLRQIYYSMNVEVTDKGDVPEGYKVSRKEKRNFPLILESPSPNQTSLYFCASSYSLFNEKLFFGSGTQLSVL.

Worth noting for this clonotype: A junction end diverges from the germline sequence, so it may reflect a read error. The V call is TRBV2, the J call TRBJ1-1; the D is unclear. The CDR3 has 10 residues. In germline, CDR1 is SNHLY, CDR2 FYNNEI. CDR3 in DNA: TGTGCCAGCAGGGAAGCTGAAGCTTTCTTT. It is translated as CASREAEAFF.

A few counts support this clonotype. The rearrangement uses TRBV20-1 and TRBJ2-7, with 8 bases aligning to TRBD2. The length of the CDR3 is 14 residues. The V gene end was trimmed by 6 bases and the J gene end by 6 bases; junction bases not matched to a gene: 13. CDR1 DFQATT and CDR2 SNEGSKA come from the germline V gene (reference sequence). The CDR3 DNA reads TGCAGTGCGAAACAAAGCGGGAGTCCAAGCGAGCAGTACTTC. Protein sequence: CSAKQSGSPSEQYF.

The chain employs TRBV11-2 and TRBJ1-6; a possible D gene is TRBD1 (6 bases). The V and J ends lost 5 bases and 8 bases respectively, with 19 bases between them. The germline V gene encodes CDR1 SGHAT and CDR2 FQNNGV. This CDR3 has 16 amino acids. The CDR3 nucleotides are TGTGCCAGCAGCCCCATTCTTCTGGACAGCCATTCACCCCTCCACTTT. Its translation: CASSPILLDSHSPLHF.

This clonotype occurred a few times. This chain joins TRBV2 and TRBJ2-4; D not resolved. CDR3 length: 14 amino acids. Germline-derived CDR1 and CDR2 are SNHLY and FYNNEI. Trimming stripped 1 base from V and 2 bases from J, with 6 bases between. CDR3 region: CASSEGGPKNIQYF. Written as DNA, the CDR3 is TGTGCCAGCAGTGAAGGCGGACCCAAAAACATTCAGTACTTC. Together with reference TRBV2 and TRBJ2-4, the CDR3 gives the full variable domain: EPEVTQTPSHQVTQMGQEVILRCVPISNHLYFYWYRQILGQKVEFLVSFYNNEISEKSEIFDDQFSVERPDGSNFTLKIRSTKLEDSAMYFCASSEGGPKNIQYFGAGTRLSVL.

The gene calls are TRBV5-6 and TRBJ2-3; 7 nucleotides match TRBD2. Unmatched junction bases numbered 6, after V lost 1 base and J lost 1 base. This CDR3 has 16 amino acids. CDR1 and CDR2 (germline): SGHDT, YYEEEE. This chain's CDR3 is CASSLIGGGGTDTQYF. Written as DNA, the CDR3 is TGTGCCAGCAGCTTGATCGGGGGAGGGGGCACAGATACGCAGTATTTT.

This clonotype was observed a few times. The chain uses TRBV21-1 and TRBJ2-5; TRBD1 reflects the table's D call only, with no check against the DNA. TRBV21-1 is assigned pseudogene status. The CDR3 is 19 residues long. The CDR3, as DNA: TGTGCCAGCAGCAAAGCTCAAGATATGGACAGGGATGGAGGAGAGACCCAGTACTTC. Translation gives CASSKAQDMDRDGGETQYF.

This clonotype was recorded a few times. The rearrangement uses TRBV20-1 and TRBJ1-1; D remains ambiguous. Trimming removed 2 bases from V and 2 bases from J, with 9 bases in between. This CDR3 is 13 amino acids long. Per germline, CDR1 DFQATT and CDR2 SNEGSKA (reference sequence). As DNA, the CDR3 is TGCAGTGCTAGATTCGAGGGAAACACTGAAGCTTTCTTT. Encoded protein: CSARFEGNTEAFF.

The chain is built from TRBV30 and TRBJ2-3; a weak D match, TRBD2 (6 bases). The CDR3 is 12 amino acids. Trimming pared 8 bases from V and 3 bases from J, leaving 12 bases between. Germline assignment: CDR1 GTSNPN and CDR2 SVGIG (reference sequence). CDR3 amino acids: CARRLGTDTQYF. The CDR3 DNA is TGTGCCCGCCGACTAGGGACAGATACGCAGTATTTT.

This chain connects TRBV29-1 to TRBJ1-1; D perhaps matches TRBD1 (5 bases). V lost 8 bases and J 1 base, leaving 14 bases between the germline ends. The CDR3 has 13 amino acids. From germline, CDR1 is SQVTM and CDR2 ANQGSEA. For the CDR3, the DNA is TGCAGCCTGGGGGGAGGTACGAACACTGAAGCTTTCTTT. This gives the protein CSLGGGTNTEAFF.

In its sample, this clonotype was seen many times. In DNA form, the CDR3 reads TGTGCCAGCAGTAGGCTAGCGGTCTACGAGCAGTACTTC. Encoded protein: CASSRLAVYEQYF. The chain is built from TRBV5-6 and TRBJ2-7; 7 bases are a match to TRBD2. The V and J ends lost 5 bases and 3 bases, in that order; junction bases with no gene match: 5. The CDR3 contains 13 residues. In germline, CDR1 is SGHDT, CDR2 YYEEEE.

This clonotype has a handful of counts. The V gene is TRBV15, the J gene TRBJ2-6, with D uncertain. CDR1 and CDR2 (germline): LNHNV, YYDKDF (reference sequence). With 1 base removed from V and 1 base from J, the gap between germline ends came to 8 bases. The CDR3 has 16 residues. The CDR3 DNA sequence: TGTGCCACCAGCAGAGCTCTAGGGTCTGGGGCCAACGTCCTGACTTTC. As protein: CATSRALGSGANVLTF.

This chain uses TRBV6-6 with TRBJ2-1; 7 bases are a match to TRBD1. The CDR3 is 13 amino acids. Trimming took 6 bases from V and 11 from J; bases not matched to a gene: 10. Germline CDR1 and CDR2: MNHNY and SVGAGI (reference sequence). In DNA form, the CDR3 reads TGTGCCAGCAGCCAGGGACAGTGGGCCCAGCAGTTCTTC. It encodes CASSQGQWAQQFF.

This chain connects TRBV2 to TRBJ2-5, with D maybe TRBD1 (5 bases). Trimming took off 6 bases at V and 5 bases at J, with 13 bases between the two ends. The CDR3 consists of 13 residues. Looked up from germline, CDR1 is SNHLY and CDR2 is FYNNEI. DNA of the CDR3: TGTGCCAGCAGACGTTTAGCAGGGGAGACCCAGTACTTC. Protein sequence: CASRRLAGETQYF.

The rearrangement joins TRBV29-1 to TRBJ2-3; D is unresolved. The CDR3 is 15 residues long. Germline CDR1 is SQVTM and CDR2 is ANQGSEA. The germline V and J ends were trimmed by 8 bases and 2 bases, with 20 bases remaining between them. The DNA for the CDR3 is TGCAGCTCGGATCGTCCGGGCGAATTCACAGATACGCAGTATTTT. It is translated as CSSDRPGEFTDTQYF.

The chain couples TRBV11-1 to TRBJ2-7, with TRBD2 matching over 13 bases. The length of the CDR3 is 19 residues. Germline values: CDR1 SGHAT, CDR2 FQDESV (reference sequence). V lost 0 bases, J lost 0 bases, and 8 bases stayed unmatched. The CDR3: CASSLARGLAGASSYEQYF. DNA for the CDR3: TGTGCCAGCAGCTTAGCGCGAGGACTAGCGGGGGCTAGCTCCTACGAGCAGTACTTC.

CDR3 amino acids: CASSLPLAGPNEQFF. In DNA, the CDR3 is TGTGCCAGCAGCTTACCACTAGCGGGGCCTAATGAGCAGTTCTTC. This chain uses TRBV7-2 with TRBJ2-1, with 10 positions matching TRBD2. J gave up 7 bases and V 2 bases, and 5 bases lay outside the gene matches. Germline assignment: CDR1 SGHTA and CDR2 FQGNSA. The CDR3 is 15 amino acids.

This clonotype showed up just a few times. The chain employs TRBV12-3 or TRBV12-4 and TRBJ1-1, with D possibly matching TRBD1 (5 bases). V dropped 3 bases and J dropped 1 base, with 9 bases sitting between them. This CDR3 is built from 14 residues. Here the CDR3 DNA reads TGTGCCAGCAGTTTTTGGGGCCAGAACACTGAAGCTTTCTTT. This sequence encodes CASSFWGQNTEAFF.

In DNA, the CDR3 is TGTGCCAGCAGCATGAACAGGGGGCCAGATACGCAGTATTTT. It translates to CASSMNRGPDTQYF. This chain uses TRBV7-2 with TRBJ2-3; 9 bases are shared with TRBD1. CDR1 SGHTA and CDR2 FQGNSA come from the germline V gene. The CDR3 consists of 14 residues. The V segment lost 5 bases and the J segment 4 bases; nucleotides outside the gene matches: 4. Complete variable domain (other parts from reference TRBV7-2 and TRBJ2-3): GAGVSQSPSNKVTEKGKDVELRCDPISGHTALYWYRQSLGQGLEFLIYFQGNSAPDKSGLPSDRFSAERTGGSVSTLTIQRTQQEDSAVYLCASSMNRGPDTQYFGPGTRLTVL.

The rearrangement joins TRBV3-1 to TRBJ2-7, with D tentatively TRBD2 (7 bases). The CDR3 length is 14 residues. Trimming took off 4 bases at V and 6 bases at J, with 16 bases between the two ends. Germline loops: CDR1 LGHDT, CDR2 YNNKEL (reference sequence). The CDR3 loop is CASSPGGLLGEQYF. CDR3 DNA: TGTGCCAGCAGCCCCGGGGGGCTACTCGGCGAGCAGTACTTC.

The CDR3 here is CSAGSSGETQYF. CDR3 DNA: TGCAGTGCTGGGAGCAGCGGAGAGACCCAGTACTTC. The chain couples TRBV20-1 to TRBJ2-5; a possible D gene is TRBD2 (5 bases). The CDR3 loop spans 12 amino acids. The germline V and J ends were trimmed by 5 bases and 4 bases, with 11 bases remaining between them. Germline lookup yields CDR1 DFQATT and CDR2 SNEGSKA (reference sequence).

This clonotype was seen repeatedly, ten times or more. DNA of the CDR3: TGTGCCGGGGGAAACTGTGGGGCCCTCTACAATGAGCAGTTCTTC. It yields the protein CAGGNCGALYNEQFF. This rearrangement joins TRBV24-1 to TRBJ2-1; TRBD1 or TRBD2 may be the D gene (5 bases each). The ends were cut back, 12 bases at V and 3 bases at J, with 20 bases in the middle. This CDR3 is built from 15 residues. Germline values: CDR1 KGHDR, CDR2 SFDVKD.

The chain links TRBV7-2 to TRBJ2-7; 8 positions agree with TRBD1. The CDR3 is 14 amino acids. Germline CDR1 SGHTA, CDR2 FQGNSA. The V gene end was trimmed by 5 bases and the J gene end by 3 bases; junction bases not matched to a gene: 6. In nucleotides, the CDR3 is TGTGCCAGCAGCAGGACAGGGTTTAACTACGAGCAGTACTTC. This encodes CASSRTGFNYEQYF.

The rearrangement uses TRBV30 and TRBJ1-1; TRBD1 agrees at 8 bases. CDR3 length equals 12 residues. J was trimmed by 4 bases and V by 7 bases; bases with no gene match: 5. CDR1 is GTSNPN and CDR2 is SVGIG in the germline V gene (reference sequence). The CDR3 DNA follows: TGTGCCTCTTTCAGGGGGCTCACTGAAGCTTTCTTT. Translated, it gives CASFRGLTEAFF.

This clonotype appeared many times. The genes are TRBV12-3 or TRBV12-4 and TRBJ1-2; the match to TRBD1 covers 7 bases. Trimming at V came to 5 bases and at J to 8 bases, leaving 5 bases not matched to a gene. The CDR3 loop spans 12 amino acids. CDR3 DNA: TGTGCCAGCAGTCTTAGGACAGGAGGCTACACCTTC. It translates to CASSLRTGGYTF.